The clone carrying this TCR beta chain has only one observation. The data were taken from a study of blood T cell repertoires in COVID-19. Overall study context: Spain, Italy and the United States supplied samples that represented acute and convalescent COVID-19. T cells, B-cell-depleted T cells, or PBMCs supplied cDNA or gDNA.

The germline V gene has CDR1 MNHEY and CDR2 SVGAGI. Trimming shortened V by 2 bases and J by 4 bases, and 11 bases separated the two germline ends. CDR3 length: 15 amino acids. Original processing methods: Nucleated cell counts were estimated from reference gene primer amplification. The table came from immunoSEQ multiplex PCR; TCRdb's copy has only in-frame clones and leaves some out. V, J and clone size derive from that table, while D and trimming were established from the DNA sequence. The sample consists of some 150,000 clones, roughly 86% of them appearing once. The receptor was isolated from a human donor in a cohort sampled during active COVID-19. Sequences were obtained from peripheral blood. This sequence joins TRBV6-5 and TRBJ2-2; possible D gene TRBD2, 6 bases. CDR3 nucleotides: TGTGCCAGCAGTTACAAGGCCGGGGGCACCGGGGAGCTGTTTTTT. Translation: CASSYKAGGTGELFF.